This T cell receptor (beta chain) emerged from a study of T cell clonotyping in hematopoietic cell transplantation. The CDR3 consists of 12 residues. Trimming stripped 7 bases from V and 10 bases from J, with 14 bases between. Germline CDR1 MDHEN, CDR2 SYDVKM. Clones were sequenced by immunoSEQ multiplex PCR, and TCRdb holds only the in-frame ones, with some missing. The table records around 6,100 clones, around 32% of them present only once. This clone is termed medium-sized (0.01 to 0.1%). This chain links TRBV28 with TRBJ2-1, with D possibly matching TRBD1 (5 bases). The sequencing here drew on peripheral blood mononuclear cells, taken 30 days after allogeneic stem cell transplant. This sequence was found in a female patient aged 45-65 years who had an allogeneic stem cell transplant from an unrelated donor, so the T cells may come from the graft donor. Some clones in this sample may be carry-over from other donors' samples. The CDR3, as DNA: TGTGCCAGCACCCTGGGGCTGGGGGAGCAGTTCTTC. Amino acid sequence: CASTLGLGEQFF.